This T cell receptor (beta chain) stems from a study of cytomegalovirus exposure and HLA in healthy donors. Each of the donors was a healthy bone marrow donor. Findings and caveats of the study: A later analysis found that most CMV-associated TCR beta chains appeared HLA-restricted. With later analysis, a missense DCLRE1C variant became linked to TCR beta V- and J-gene trimming.

This CDR3 spans 13 amino acids. Germline V gene data show CDR1 as ENHRY and CDR2 as SYGVKD. V was pared by 4 bases and J by 3 bases, with 10 bases between. It was with 60 Vbeta and 13 Jbeta primers that the PCR ran. Profiling relied on immunoSEQ multiplex PCR, and the TCRdb table lists in-frame clones only, not all of them. The sample includes about 190,000 clones, roughly 84% seen only once; the top ten take 0.2% to 0.3%. A remark on this clone: Its antigen remains unknown.

The sequencing input was PBMCs. The receptor comes from a boy between 10 and 17 years old in good health and CMV-seronegative. This chain links TRBV10-3 with TRBJ2-7; the D is unclear. The DNA for the CDR3 is TGTGCCATCAGTGTAACGTCTAGCTACGAGCAGTACTTC. This gives the protein CAISVTSSYEQYF.